The 20 T cell receptor beta chains below all came from one sample that was sequenced in a study of identical twins. TCRdb re-called the 5' RACE reads through MiXCR, storing one row per CDR3 protein. Of about 1.7 million distinct CDR3 sequences listed, about 31% are singletons. The sequenced sample consisted of cord blood. These receptors were collected from a newborn girl in good health.

This clonotype showed up just a few times. The rearrangement uses TRBV25-1 and TRBJ2-7, with TRBD1 matching 9 bases. This CDR3 spans 15 amino acids. Germline-derived CDR1 and CDR2 are MGHDK and SYGVNS. V shed 5 bases, J shed 1 base, and the junction held 6 bases outside the gene matches. The CDR3 DNA reads as TGTGCCAGCAGTCCCGTTGGGACAGGGTCCTACGAGCAGTACTTC. Protein: CASSPVGTGSYEQYF.

This clonotype came up once. The chain carries TRBV20-1 and TRBJ1-6, with 7 bases lining up with TRBD1. CDR3 length: 15 amino acids. V dropped 6 bases and J dropped 6; count of bases not matched to a gene: 11. CDR1 and CDR2 from the germline V gene are DFQATT and SNEGSKA (reference sequence). Written as DNA, the CDR3 is TGCAGTGCGACACGGACAGGCCGAATTAATTCACCCCTCCACTTT. Its translation is CSATRTGRINSPLHF.

The gene calls are TRBV28 and TRBJ1-2, with 9 bases matching TRBD1. This CDR3 spans 16 amino acids. Per germline, CDR1 MDHEN and CDR2 SYDVKM. J gave up 4 bases and V 2 bases, and 8 bases lay outside the gene matches. This CDR3 reads CASSLAGGTGRYGYTF. DNA of the CDR3: TGTGCCAGCAGTTTAGCGGGAGGGACAGGGCGCTATGGCTACACCTTC.

This clonotype was detected only a few times. This chain connects TRBV7-2 to TRBJ1-2; unclear D gene. The CDR3 covers 14 residues. With 3 bases removed from V and 5 bases from J, the gap between germline ends came to 13 bases. Germline V lookup: CDR1 SGHTA, CDR2 FQGNSA. The CDR3 loop is CASSLAGLDYGYTF. CDR3 bases: TGTGCCAGCAGCTTGGCGGGTCTGGATTATGGCTACACCTTC.

Worth noting for this clonotype: Sequence at one end of the junction differs from germline and may be a read error. The chain employs TRBV20-1 and TRBJ1-4, with no clear D. The CDR3 spans 16 residues. Germline CDR1 and CDR2: DFQATT and SNEGSKA (reference sequence). The CDR3 is CSARELSGRTNEKLCF. Here the CDR3 DNA reads TGCAGTGCTAGAGAACTATCGGGGAGAACTAATGAAAAACTGTGTTTT.

This clonotype was counted only a few times. The V gene is TRBV24-1, the J gene TRBJ2-7, with D perhaps being TRBD1 or TRBD2 (6 bases each). The germline V gene has CDR1 KGHDR and CDR2 SFDVKD. The germline V and J ends were trimmed by 6 bases and 3 bases, with 11 bases remaining between them. This CDR3 region has 13 residues. The CDR3 coding sequence is TGTGCCACCAGTACCGGGGGCGTCTACGAGCAGTACTTC. Its protein product is CATSTGGVYEQYF.

This clonotype was seen more than once but under ten times. The chain is built from TRBV12-3 or TRBV12-4 and TRBJ1-2; possibly TRBD1 for D (5 bases). Trimming stripped 0 bases from V and 8 bases from J, with 16 bases between. This CDR3 region has 15 residues. The CDR3 loop is CASSLAGVREQGYTF. The CDR3 nucleotides read TGTGCCAGCAGTTTAGCAGGGGTGAGGGAACAAGGCTACACCTTC.

This chain links TRBV15 with TRBJ2-1, with TRBD2 matching 11 bases. With 4 bases clipped from V and 8 bases from J, the junction kept 4 bases outside the gene matches. Germline V gene sequence: CDR1 LNHNV, CDR2 YYDKDF (reference sequence). This CDR3 is 14 amino acids long. The CDR3 protein is CATSKLAGVHEQFF. The CDR3 DNA is TGTGCCACCAGCAAACTAGCGGGAGTGCATGAGCAGTTCTTC.

This clonotype was observed a handful of times. The chain links TRBV28 to TRBJ2-5; TRBD2 agrees at 13 bases. With 7 bases clipped from V and 7 bases from J, the junction kept 9 bases outside the gene matches. The CDR3 contains 15 residues. CDR1 and CDR2 from the germline V gene are MDHEN and SYDVKM. CDR3 bases: TGTGCCAGCAAACGGACTAGCGGGAGTTCTGGGACCCAGTACTTC. Translated, it gives CASKRTSGSSGTQYF.

Worth noting for this clonotype: One junction end disagrees with the germline gene, perhaps due to a read error. The chain links TRBV5-1 to TRBJ2-7, with D hard to call. Matching the DNA end better, TRBJ2-5 makes the J call doubtful. Germline lookup yields CDR1 SGHRS and CDR2 YFSETQ. The CDR3 consists of 14 residues. The CDR3 loop reads CASSLGGNQGTQYF. In DNA form, the CDR3 reads TGCGCCAGCAGCTTGGGCGGAAACCAAGGGACCCAGTACTTC.

Here the CDR3 DNA reads TGTGCCAGCAGTGAGATGGGCGGGCCGTCCATGAACACTGAAGCTTTCTTT. The encoded protein is CASSEMGGPSMNTEAFF. V is TRBV2 and J is TRBJ1-1; D is uncertain. The V and J ends lost 3 bases and 0 bases respectively, with 17 bases between them. The germline CDR1 and CDR2 sequences are SNHLY and FYNNEI. CDR3 length equals 17 residues.

In this sample, this clonotype turned up a few times. This chain links TRBV20-1 with TRBJ2-5, with TRBD2 identical over 10 bases. The germline V gene has CDR1 DFQATT and CDR2 SNEGSKA (reference sequence). CDR3 length: 14 residues. V was pared by 5 bases and J by 5 bases, with 8 bases of the junction left unmatched. CDR3 sequence reads: CSARSGGAGETQYF. CDR3 DNA sequence: TGCAGTGCTCGGAGCGGGGGGGCCGGGGAGACCCAGTACTTC.

As for this clonotype: At one boundary the junction diverges from the germline segment, which might be a read error. The chain employs TRBV2 and TRBJ1-1, with D uncertain. Germline V lookup: CDR1 SNHLY, CDR2 FYNNEI. The length of the CDR3 is 9 residues. CDR3 DNA sequence: TGTGCCAGCGGTGATGAAGCTTTCTTT. This gives the protein CASGDEAFF. The complete variable domain, with remaining parts taken from reference TRBV2 and TRBJ1-1, reads EPEVTQTPSHQVTQMGQEVILRCVPISNHLYFYWYRQILGQKVEFLVSFYNNEISEKSEIFDDQFSVERPDGSNFTLKIRSTKLEDSAMYFCASGDEAFFGQGTRLTVV.

This clonotype was detected only a few times. The CDR3 DNA reads TGTGCCAGCAGTGAAGCGGCTAGGACAGAGACCCAGTACTTC. It encodes CASSEAARTETQYF. The chain joins TRBV2 to TRBJ2-5, with D uncertain. There are 14 residues in the CDR3. The V and J ends lost 0 bases and 4 bases respectively, with 9 bases between them. CDR1 and CDR2 from the germline V gene are SNHLY and FYNNEI.

The chain employs TRBV20-1 and TRBJ2-1; D perhaps matches TRBD2 (6 bases). Germline CDR1 reads DFQATT; CDR2 reads SNEGSKA (reference sequence). Trimming pared 0 bases from V and 10 bases from J, leaving 7 bases between. The CDR3 runs to 11 residues. The CDR3 DNA is TGCAGTGCTAGAGATGGGAGGGAGCAGTTCTTC. Translating gives CSARDGREQFF.

The rearrangement links TRBV20-1 to TRBJ2-7, with 8 bases aligning to TRBD2. Germline lookup yields CDR1 DFQATT and CDR2 SNEGSKA (reference sequence). Trimming cost V 0 bases and J 4 bases; bases outside gene matches: 5. The CDR3 runs 14 residues. The CDR3 is CSARESAGAYEQYF. The CDR3 DNA reads TGCAGTGCTAGAGAATCAGCGGGAGCGTACGAGCAGTACTTC.

This clonotype has a handful of counts. V is TRBV3-1 and J is TRBJ1-1, with D tentatively TRBD1 (6 bases). Looked up from germline, CDR1 is LGHDT and CDR2 is YNNKEL (reference sequence). The CDR3 length is 14 residues. The V end was cut by 3 bases, the J end by 4 bases, with 12 bases between. The CDR3 DNA reads TGTGCCAGCAGCCAGCAGGGGCGTGGCACTGAAGCTTTCTTT. This codes for CASSQQGRGTEAFF.

The chain has TRBV7-9 and TRBJ1-1; D is uncertain. This CDR3 has 13 residues. CDR1 SEHNR and CDR2 FQNEAQ come from the germline V gene (reference sequence). V was cut by 2 bases and J by 4 bases, with 8 bases left in between. The CDR3 bases are TGTGCCAGCAGCTTACAGGACGGCACTGAAGCTTTCTTT. It translates to CASSLQDGTEAFF. Supplemented by reference TRBV7-9 and TRBJ1-1, the full variable domain reads DTGVSQNPRHKITKRGQNVTFRCDPISEHNRLYWYRQTLGQGPEFLTYFQNEAQLEKSRLLSDRFSAERPKGSFSTLEIQRTEQGDSAMYLCASSLQDGTEAFFGQGTRLTVV.

The chain recombines TRBV4-2 with TRBJ2-7, with a weak D call TRBD1 (6 bases). Germline lookup yields CDR1 LGHNA and CDR2 YNFKEQ. V was pared by 3 bases and J by 7 bases, with 22 bases between. There are 16 residues in the CDR3. CDR3 coding DNA: TGTGCCAGCAGCCATCACAGGGCCCGCTCCTACAATGAGCAGTACTTC. Its protein product is CASSHHRARSYNEQYF.

This clonotype was observed a handful of times. The V and J genes are TRBV7-9 and TRBJ2-7; no definite D call. Trimming removed 2 bases from V and 2 bases from J, with 10 bases in between. Germline CDR1 SEHNR, CDR2 FQNEAQ (reference sequence). The CDR3 has 14 amino acids. CDR3 nucleotides: TGTGCCAGCAGCTTATTTCCGAACCCCTACGAGCAGTACTTC. It encodes CASSLFPNPYEQYF.